This entry lists 15 T cell receptor beta chains sequenced from one sample in a study of cytomegalovirus exposure and HLA in healthy donors. Vbeta (60) and Jbeta (13) primers were used in the PCR. The repertoire was sequenced with immunoSEQ multiplex PCR; TCRdb's copy has only in-frame clones and lacks some. The table has 85,000 to 130,000 clones, roughly four fifths seen once. Source material: PBMCs. The receptor source for this set is a man over 45 in good health and CMV-seronegative.

The chain joins TRBV13 to TRBJ1-6, with 7 bases lining up with TRBD1. V lost 3 bases, J lost 7 bases, and 3 bases stayed unmatched. Germline CDR1 PRHDT, CDR2 FYEKMQ (reference sequence). The CDR3 is made up of 14 amino acids. The CDR3 is CASSFQTGNSPLHF. CDR3 bases: TGTGCCAGCAGCTTCCAGACAGGGAATTCACCCCTCCACTTT.

Of note for this clone: At the DNA level, this CDR3 is encoded by other sequences in the same sample as well. The V call is TRBV18, the J call TRBJ2-2, with D possibly matching TRBD2 (6 bases). The CDR3 runs to 14 residues. The V gene lost 3 bases and the J gene lost 3 bases, with 8 bases spanning the gap. Germline values: CDR1 KGHSH, CDR2 LQKENI. Written as DNA, the CDR3 is TGTGCCAGCTCACCCGGAGGGGACACCGGGGAGCTGTTTTTT. As protein: CASSPGGDTGELFF.

The chain combines TRBV4-2 with TRBJ1-2; 8 nucleotides line up with TRBD1. With V trimmed by 3 bases and J by 8 bases, 17 bases remained unmatched. The CDR3 is 17 residues long. Per the germline V gene, CDR1 is LGHNA and CDR2 is YNFKEQ. CDR3 DNA: TGTGCCAGCAGCCAGGCCGGGACAGGTCCTACCCTGGGGGGCTACACCTTC. Translated: CASSQAGTGPTLGGYTF.

The CDR3: CASSLMTGLGNTEAFF. DNA of the CDR3: TGTGCCAGCAGCCTGATGACAGGGCTAGGGAACACTGAAGCTTTCTTT. The rearrangement joins TRBV6-6 to TRBJ1-1; 7 nucleotides agree with TRBD1. Trimming cost V 6 bases and J 1 base; bases outside gene matches: 11. There are 16 residues in the CDR3. Germline CDR1 MNHNY, CDR2 SVGAGI (reference sequence).

The J gene is TRBJ2-5, the V gene TRBV7-3; 7 nucleotides match TRBD2. Germline CDR1 SGHTA, CDR2 FQGTGA. This CDR3 comprises 13 residues. Losses at the gene ends were 5 bases for V and 5 bases for J; bases not matched to a gene: 5. The DNA for the CDR3 is TGTGCCAGCAGCCGTTCGGGAGGCGAGACCCAGTACTTC. Translation gives CASSRSGGETQYF.

The V call is TRBV6-5, the J call TRBJ2-7, with 9 bases that match TRBD1. The CDR3 totals 15 residues. Germline V CDR1 and CDR2: MNHEY, SVGAGI. V dropped 6 bases and J dropped 3; count of bases not matched to a gene: 9. The CDR3 loop reads CASRPQGAPDYEQYV. The CDR3 nucleotides are TGTGCCAGCAGACCACAGGGGGCGCCGGACTACGAGCAGTACGTC.

The V and J genes are TRBV5-1 and TRBJ2-7; D unresolved. This CDR3 region has 17 residues. The germline V gene has CDR1 SGHRS and CDR2 YFSETQ. Trimming pared 0 bases from V and 4 bases from J, leaving 20 bases between. CDR3 amino acids: CASSLAPVDPNPYEQYF. CDR3 DNA sequence: TGCGCCAGCAGCTTGGCCCCGGTAGATCCCAACCCTTACGAGCAGTACTTC.

This clone was counted once. Germline is not matched at one junction end, which may reflect a read error. CDR3 DNA sequence: TGCGCCAGCAGTGAGAATAGGGGAGGGCAAGGGACCCAGTACTTC. Its protein product is CASSENRGGQGTQYF. This sequence joins TRBV10-1 and TRBJ2-5; 7 positions agree with TRBD2. The length of the CDR3 is 15 residues. Per germline, CDR1 WNHNN and CDR2 SYGVQD (reference sequence).

This sequence joins TRBV30 and TRBJ2-1; the match to TRBD2 covers 7 bases. Trimming removed 2 bases from V and 7 bases from J; junction bases left unmatched: 11. The CDR3 has 15 residues. From germline, CDR1 is GTSNPN and CDR2 SVGIG (reference sequence). CDR3 DNA: TGTGCCTGGAGTTCTATCGGGGGGAACAGAAATGAGCAGTTCTTC. Its protein is CAWSSIGGNRNEQFF.

The chain links TRBV5-4 to TRBJ1-1; D possibly corresponds to TRBD1 (5 bases). Deletions cut 4 bases from V and 1 base from J, with 17 bases between. This CDR3 is 16 amino acids long. Germline lookup yields CDR1 SGHNT and CDR2 YYREEE (reference sequence). The CDR3 DNA follows: TGTGCCAGCAGCCCCGGGGGGGGTAGTACGAACACTGAAGCTTTCTTT. Encoded protein: CASSPGGGSTNTEAFF.

The V gene is TRBV6-5, the J gene TRBJ1-6; perhaps TRBD1 as D (6 bases). Germline V gives CDR1 MNHEY, CDR2 SVGAGI. The CDR3 is 15 residues long. Trimming stripped 4 bases from V and 8 bases from J, with 15 bases between. The CDR3 nucleotides read TGTGCCAGCAGTTGGTCCGGCAGGGGAGATTCACCCCTCCACTTT. Its translation: CASSWSGRGDSPLHF.

The J gene is TRBJ2-2, the V gene TRBV5-1, with TRBD1 matching over 10 bases. This CDR3 has 16 amino acids. Germline values: CDR1 SGHRS, CDR2 YFSETQ. Losses at the gene ends were 3 bases for V and 7 bases for J; bases not matched to a gene: 9. Here the CDR3 DNA reads TGCGCCAGCAGCTGGGCCGGGACAGGGGTTGGCGGGGAGCTGTTTTTT. The encoded protein is CASSWAGTGVGGELFF.

This chain joins TRBV5-6 and TRBJ1-1; D gene unclear. V shed 2 bases and J shed 11 bases, with 19 bases lying between them. The CDR3 has 14 amino acids. Germline CDR1 SGHDT, CDR2 YYEEEE. Here the CDR3 DNA reads TGTGCCAGCAGCTTTGGTTTCCGAGGTAATGAGGCTTTCTTT. It yields the protein CASSFGFRGNEAFF. The entire variable domain, with the rest obtained from reference TRBV5-6 and TRBJ1-1, is as follows: DAGVTQSPTHLIKTRGQQVTLRCSPKSGHDTVSWYQQALGQGPQFIFQYYEEEERQRGNFPDRFSGHQFPNYSSELNVNALLLGDSALYLCASSFGFRGNEAFFGQGTRLTVV.

This clone was found once. The chain uses TRBV19 and TRBJ1-6, with D possibly TRBD1 on 5 matching bases. Between the trimmed V and J ends, which lost 1 base and 11 bases, there was a span of 12 bases. This CDR3 is 14 amino acids long. CDR1 is LNHDA and CDR2 is SQIVND in the germline V gene (reference sequence). The CDR3 coding sequence is TGTGCCAGTAGTATAGGGCAGGGTCTCGCACCCCTCCACTTT. It codes for CASSIGQGLAPLHF.

V and J are TRBV6-1 and TRBJ1-2; 8 bases fit TRBD1. Germline CDR1 MNHNS, CDR2 SASEGT. The CDR3 runs to 15 residues. Trimming took 6 bases from V and 5 from J; bases not matched to a gene: 11. CDR3 DNA sequence: TGTGCCAGCAGCGGTCAGACAGGGGTGGTATATGGCTACACCTTC. Its protein product is CASSGQTGVVYGYTF.